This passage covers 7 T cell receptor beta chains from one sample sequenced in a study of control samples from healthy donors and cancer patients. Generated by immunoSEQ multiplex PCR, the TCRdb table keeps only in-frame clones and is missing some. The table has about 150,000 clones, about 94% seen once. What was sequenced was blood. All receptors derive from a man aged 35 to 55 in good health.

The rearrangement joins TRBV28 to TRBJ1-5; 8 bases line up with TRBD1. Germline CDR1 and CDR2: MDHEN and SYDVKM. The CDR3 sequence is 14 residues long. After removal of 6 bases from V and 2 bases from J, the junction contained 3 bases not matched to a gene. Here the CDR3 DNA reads TGTGCCAGCAGAATGACAGGGGGCAATCAGCCCCAGCATTTT. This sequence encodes CASRMTGGNQPQHF.

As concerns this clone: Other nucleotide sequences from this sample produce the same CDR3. CDR3 sequence (DNA): TGTGCCAGCAGCTTGGCCCAGGGAAATCAGCCCCAGCATTTT. Its protein is CASSLAQGNQPQHF. The chain has TRBV5-5 and TRBJ1-5; TRBD1 is a possible D gene (5 bases). V lost 0 bases and J 4 bases, leaving 8 bases between the germline ends. Per the germline V gene, CDR1 is SGHKS and CDR2 is YYEKEE (reference sequence). The length of the CDR3 is 14 residues.

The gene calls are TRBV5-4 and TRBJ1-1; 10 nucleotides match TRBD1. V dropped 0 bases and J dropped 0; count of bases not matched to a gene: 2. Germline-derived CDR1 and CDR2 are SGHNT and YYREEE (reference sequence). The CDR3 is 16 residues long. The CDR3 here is CASSLGQGALNTEAFF. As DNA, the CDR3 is TGTGCCAGCAGCTTGGGACAGGGGGCTTTGAACACTGAAGCTTTCTTT.

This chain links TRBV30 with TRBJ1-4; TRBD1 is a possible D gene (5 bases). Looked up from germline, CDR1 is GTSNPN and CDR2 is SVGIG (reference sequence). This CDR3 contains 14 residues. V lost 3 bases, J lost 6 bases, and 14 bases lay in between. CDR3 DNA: TGTGCCTGGAGATCCAGGGCCCCTGATGAAAAACTGTTTTTT. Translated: CAWRSRAPDEKLFF.

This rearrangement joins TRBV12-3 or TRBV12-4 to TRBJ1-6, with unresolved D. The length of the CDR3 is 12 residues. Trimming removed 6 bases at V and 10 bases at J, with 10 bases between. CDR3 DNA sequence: TGTGCCAGCAGCGCAAACGGATCACCCCTCCACTTT. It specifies CASSANGSPLHF.

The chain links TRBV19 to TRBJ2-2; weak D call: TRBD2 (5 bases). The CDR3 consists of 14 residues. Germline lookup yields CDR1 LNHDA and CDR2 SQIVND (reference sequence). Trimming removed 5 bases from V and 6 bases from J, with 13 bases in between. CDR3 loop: CASSPEMEAGELFF. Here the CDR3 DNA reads TGTGCCAGTAGTCCTGAAATGGAGGCCGGGGAGCTGTTTTTT.

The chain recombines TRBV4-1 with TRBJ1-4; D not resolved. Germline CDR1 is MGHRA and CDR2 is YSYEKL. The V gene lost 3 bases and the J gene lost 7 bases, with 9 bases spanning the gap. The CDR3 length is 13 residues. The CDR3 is CASSQIDGEKLFF. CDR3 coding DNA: TGCGCCAGCAGCCAGATAGACGGTGAAAAACTGTTTTTT.